This is a list of T cell receptor beta chains from one sample in a study of CD8 T cells in Susac syndrome. Using its own MiXCR run on the immunoSEQ multiplex PCR reads, TCRdb lists one record per CDR3 protein. Of 150,000 to 200,000 distinct CDR3 sequences listed, roughly 95% were seen once; the top ten hold more than 0.11%. The sequenced sample was CD4+ T cells from PBMCs. These receptors were obtained from a human donor in good health. The conserved cysteine and the conserved F or W are not part of the CDR3 here. The order of the fields is V gene, CDR3 protein.

V gene: TRBV2; CDR3 protein: ASSDPTSEGYNEQF
V gene: TRBV5-1; CDR3 protein: ASSPTGNTEAF
V gene: TRBV7-2; CDR3 protein: ASSLRFGDSQNIQY
V gene: TRBV7-2; CDR3 protein: ASSLVSFGNNEQF
V gene: TRBV27; CDR3 protein: ASSLSGLYGYT
V gene: TRBV12-3/TRBV12-4; CDR3 protein: ASSQGQGVNEQF
V gene: TRBV4-1; CDR3 protein: ASSRASSRNYGYT
V gene: TRBV5-1; CDR3 protein: ASSPSEPNYGYT
V gene: TRBV29-1; CDR3 protein: SANGAVNTEAF
V gene: TRBV6-6; CDR3 protein: ASSSPGHDQPQH
V gene: TRBV5-6; CDR3 protein: ASSLRSGTNVLT
V gene: TRBV3-1; CDR3 protein: ASSQGGWASAKNIQY
V gene: TRBV4-1; CDR3 protein: ASSQDWQGNTGELF
V gene: TRBV3-1; CDR3 protein: ASTLGLGYEETQY
V gene: TRBV10-3; CDR3 protein: AISWGETQY
V gene: TRBV7-2; CDR3 protein: ASSLDANYEQY
V gene: TRBV5-4; CDR3 protein: ASRVGLVTDTQY
V gene: TRBV12-3/TRBV12-4; CDR3 protein: ASSPGGPGGAGYT
V gene: TRBV3-1; CDR3 protein: ASSPTGGSYGYT
V gene: TRBV7-7; CDR3 protein: ASSQTGGNEQF
V gene: TRBV5-1; CDR3 protein: ASSLGQQETQY
V gene: TRBV6-2/TRBV6-3; CDR3 protein: ASSLVAGGTGELF
V gene: TRBV19; CDR3 protein: ASSPGGVTGELF
V gene: TRBV24-1; CDR3 protein: ATSDQRRDRQF
V gene: TRBV5-1; CDR3 protein: ASSIETQGQAGELF
V gene: TRBV20-1; CDR3 protein: SARAGIIPDTQY
V gene: TRBV7-2; CDR3 protein: ASSFVLNEQF
V gene: TRBV7-8; CDR3 protein: ASSLGQLPYEQY
V gene: TRBV9; CDR3 protein: ASSVGDGNSPLH
V gene: TRBV4-2; CDR3 protein: ASSQPQGNTEAF
V gene: TRBV7-3; CDR3 protein: ASSLARFDEQF
V gene: TRBV12-3/TRBV12-4; CDR3 protein: ASSSGTGVYGYT
V gene: TRBV24-1; CDR3 protein: ATSPQGADTQY
V gene: TRBV4-2; CDR3 protein: ASSQKGSGNTIY
V gene: TRBV6-5; CDR3 protein: ASSLGQGLLNTEAF
V gene: TRBV29-1; CDR3 protein: SAGGVAGGPGRGDTQY
V gene: TRBV6-1; CDR3 protein: AVRGVQDTDTQY
V gene: TRBV3-1; CDR3 protein: ASSQAFLGATYGYT
V gene: TRBV20-1; CDR3 protein: SAPNPLAGRGETQY
V gene: TRBV9; CDR3 protein: ASSPVRATEAF
V gene: TRBV5-1; CDR3 protein: ASSLAVGEAF
V gene: TRBV4-1; CDR3 protein: ASSQGFTLGTTSSYEQY
V gene: TRBV5-4; CDR3 protein: ASSPDRGTSGYT
V gene: TRBV4-1; CDR3 protein: ASSQVWVSTEAF
V gene: TRBV27; CDR3 protein: ASSFSGQPQH
V gene: TRBV5-6; CDR3 protein: ASSSRVRGKKTYEQY
V gene: TRBV12-3/TRBV12-4; CDR3 protein: ASSFPGGSYEQY
V gene: TRBV20-1; CDR3 protein: SASPSLGYTDTQY
V gene: TRBV18; CDR3 protein: ASSPPSAGGQDTQY
V gene: TRBV2; CDR3 protein: ASREQGKEQF
V gene: TRBV15; CDR3 protein: ATSRAHRAKGTEAF
V gene: TRBV29-1; CDR3 protein: SVRAGGRETQY